Following are 30 T cell receptor beta chains from one sample sequenced in a study of identical twins. TCRdb analysed the 5' RACE reads with MiXCR anew, one entry per CDR3 protein. In the table there are fewer than 250,000 distinct CDR3 sequences, around a tenth of which are singletons. Sequenced input: memory (CD45RO+) T cells sorted from blood. These receptors came from a woman between 18 and 29 years old in good health.

The CDR3 sequence: CSASIAEETQYF. The CDR3 nucleotides read TGCAGTGCTAGTATAGCGGAAGAGACCCAGTACTTC. V usage is TRBV20-1 and J usage is TRBJ2-5; weak D call: TRBD2 (6 bases). The CDR3 is 12 amino acids. Germline V gives CDR1 DFQATT, CDR2 SNEGSKA (reference sequence). The V gene lost 3 bases and the J gene lost 3 bases, with 8 bases spanning the gap.

This clonotype occurred many times. The J gene is TRBJ2-1, the V gene TRBV4-3; D may correspond to TRBD1 or TRBD2 (6 bases each). This CDR3 comprises 13 residues. V was pared by 0 bases and J by 9 bases, with 9 bases between. CDR1 LGHNA and CDR2 YSLEER come from the germline V gene. The CDR3, as DNA: TGCGCCAGCAGCCAAGAAGAGGGGGGTGAGCAGTTCTTC. The encoded protein is CASSQEEGGEQFF.

This clonotype has a handful of counts. The chain recombines TRBV2 with TRBJ2-2; no definite D call. Trimming took 7 bases from V and 0 from J, leaving 6 bases between them. Germline-derived CDR1 and CDR2 are SNHLY and FYNNEI. CDR3 length: 13 amino acids. This chain's CDR3 is CASTGANTGELFF. The CDR3 nucleotides read TGTGCCAGCACTGGGGCGAACACCGGGGAGCTGTTTTTT.

The chain is built from TRBV20-1 and TRBJ2-5; 8 nucleotides agree with TRBD2. Germline CDR1 and CDR2: DFQATT and SNEGSKA (reference sequence). The CDR3 spans 16 residues. V dropped 6 bases and J dropped 2; count of bases not matched to a gene: 14. The CDR3 coding sequence is TGCAGTGCCTACCACGCGGCGGGGGGACTACAAGAGACCCAGTACTTC. It translates to CSAYHAAGGLQETQYF.

The chain couples TRBV11-3 to TRBJ1-2; 8 bases agree with TRBD1. The length of the CDR3 is 15 residues. Germline assignment: CDR1 SGHNT and CDR2 YENEEA. V was pared by 5 bases and J by 4 bases, with 9 bases of the junction left unmatched. This chain's CDR3 is CASSARTGGVYGYTF. The CDR3 nucleotides read TGTGCCAGCAGCGCCAGAACAGGGGGGGTCTATGGCTACACCTTC.

The chain combines TRBV12-3 or TRBV12-4 with TRBJ2-1, with unresolved D. The V end lost 1 base, the J end lost 5 bases, and 9 bases lay between the germline ends. CDR3 length: 14 amino acids. The CDR3 loop reads CASSLGQANNEQFF. CDR3 bases: TGTGCCAGCAGTTTAGGGCAGGCCAACAATGAGCAGTTCTTC.

The sample holds a few counts of this clonotype. J is TRBJ1-5 and V is TRBV5-1, with D possibly matching TRBD1 (5 bases). The CDR3 has 15 residues. Trimming removed 0 bases from V and 5 bases from J, with 12 bases in between. Germline V gives CDR1 SGHRS, CDR2 YFSETQ. The CDR3 sequence: CASSLGQTGDQPQHF. CDR3 coding DNA: TGCGCCAGCAGCTTGGGACAGACGGGCGATCAGCCCCAGCATTTT.

In this sample, this clonotype turned up many times. The chain recombines TRBV6-2 or TRBV6-3 with TRBJ2-7; D might be TRBD1 (6 bases). The CDR3 loop spans 14 amino acids. Germline V CDR1 and CDR2: MNHEY, SVGEGT. V shed 2 bases and J shed 0 bases, with 8 bases lying between them. CDR3 sequence reads: CASSYGTNSYEQYF. The CDR3 bases are TGTGCCAGCAGTTACGGGACAAACTCCTACGAGCAGTACTTC.

The chain uses TRBV2 and TRBJ2-3; perhaps TRBD2 as D (5 bases). The germline CDR1 and CDR2 sequences are SNHLY and FYNNEI. The CDR3 length is 14 residues. Trimming shortened V by 4 bases and J by 1 base, and 9 bases separated the two germline ends. Here the CDR3 DNA reads TGTGCCAGCAGTGCTAGCAGAGGCACAGATACGCAGTATTTT. This gives the protein CASSASRGTDTQYF.

The V gene is TRBV20-1, the J gene TRBJ2-3, with 9 nucleotides matching TRBD2. Germline CDR1 and CDR2: DFQATT and SNEGSKA (reference sequence). This CDR3 spans 14 amino acids. After removal of 5 bases from V and 3 bases from J, the junction contained 6 bases not matched to a gene. CDR3 amino acids: CSAPIAGATDTQYF. CDR3 sequence (DNA): TGCAGTGCTCCGATAGCGGGGGCTACAGATACGCAGTATTTT.

The gene calls are TRBV12-5 and TRBJ2-5; 13 positions agree with TRBD2. CDR1 is LGHNT, CDR2 FRNRAP, per germline. V gave up 1 base and J gave up 4 bases; unmatched junction bases: 3. This CDR3 contains 16 residues. The CDR3 region has the DNA TGTGCTAGTGGTTTGGGAACTAGCGGGGGGGGAGAGACCCAGTACTTC. Encoded protein: CASGLGTSGGGETQYF.

V gene TRBV11-2 combines with J gene TRBJ2-2, with a possible D match to TRBD1 (5 bases). Trimming left V 7 bases short and J 4 bases short, with 28 bases between. The V gene's germline CDR1 is SGHAT and CDR2 FQNNGV. The CDR3 totals 19 residues. CDR3 nucleotide sequence: TGTGCCAGCACCAGCCCCGCAGGGCGATCCTTTATAGGCACCGGGGAGCTGTTTTTT. This encodes CASTSPAGRSFIGTGELFF.

V and J are TRBV7-2 and TRBJ2-5; 7 bases map to TRBD2. This CDR3 is built from 14 residues. Germline trimming cut 1 base from V and 4 bases from J; bases unmatched to any gene: 3. From germline, CDR1 is SGHTA and CDR2 FQGNSA. This CDR3 is CASSLGGGRETQYF. The CDR3 DNA is TGTGCCAGCAGCTTAGGCGGGGGTCGAGAGACCCAGTACTTC.

The CDR3 DNA sequence: TGTGCCAGCAGCCGACTGACAGGAACCCAAAACATTCAGTACTTC. This codes for CASSRLTGTQNIQYF. This chain connects TRBV3-1 to TRBJ2-4; the D gene is possibly TRBD1 (6 bases). CDR1 and CDR2 (germline): LGHDT, YNNKEL (reference sequence). The CDR3 totals 15 residues. V was cut by 4 bases and J by 5 bases, with 15 bases left in between.

Many counts were recorded for this clonotype. The V gene is TRBV9, the J gene TRBJ1-2; no clear D gene. The germline CDR1 and CDR2 sequences are SGDLS and YYNGEE. The CDR3 sequence is 14 residues long. Trimming cost V 0 bases and J 8 bases, with 14 bases left between them. The CDR3, as DNA: TGTGCCAGCAGCGTAGATCCGGGTGTGGAGGGCTACACCTTC. It is translated as CASSVDPGVEGYTF.

The chain has TRBV5-1 and TRBJ2-1; D gene unclear. Germline V gene sequence: CDR1 SGHRS, CDR2 YFSETQ. The CDR3 sequence is 13 residues long. V shed 1 base and J shed 10 bases, with 12 bases lying between them. The CDR3 DNA sequence: TGCGCCAGCAGCTTGAATTCCGAGACGGAGCAGTTCTTC. Amino acids: CASSLNSETEQFF.

The chain combines TRBV20-1 with TRBJ2-1, with 8 bases matching TRBD2. The V segment lost 6 bases and the J segment 7 bases; nucleotides outside the gene matches: 8. Germline V CDR1 and CDR2: DFQATT, SNEGSKA (reference sequence). The CDR3 length is 13 residues. This CDR3 is CSAGRGGTNEQFF. In DNA form, the CDR3 reads TGCAGTGCAGGTCGGGGGGGAACGAATGAGCAGTTCTTC.

This clonotype was seen at least ten times. The genes are TRBV18 and TRBJ2-7; no clear D gene. CDR1 is KGHSH and CDR2 is LQKENI in the germline V gene. The CDR3 is 12 amino acids. Between the trimmed V and J ends, which lost 4 bases and 7 bases, there was a span of 11 bases. CDR3 DNA sequence: TGTGCCAGCTCACTAGAGGTGGGAGAGCAGTACTTC. Its protein product is CASSLEVGEQYF.

The rearrangement uses TRBV20-1 and TRBJ2-5; D is uncertain. The ends were cut back, 3 bases at V and 4 bases at J, with 15 bases in the middle. This CDR3 has 14 amino acids. CDR1 DFQATT and CDR2 SNEGSKA come from the germline V gene (reference sequence). The CDR3, as DNA: TGCAGTGCTAGGGCCCGTGCCTGGGGAGAGACCCAGTACTTC. It codes for CSARARAWGETQYF.

This clonotype was observed at least ten times. The rearrangement joins TRBV5-5 to TRBJ1-1, with D uncertain. Trimming removed 1 base at V and 5 bases at J, with 12 bases between. CDR1 and CDR2 from the germline V gene are SGHKS and YYEKEE (reference sequence). The CDR3 is made up of 14 amino acids. CDR3 sequence reads: CASSLRFWGTEAFF. CDR3 DNA: TGTGCCAGCAGCTTGAGATTCTGGGGAACTGAAGCTTTCTTT.

The chain uses TRBV28 and TRBJ2-3; D ambiguous. The germline V gene encodes CDR1 MDHEN and CDR2 SYDVKM. CDR3 length equals 15 residues. With 4 bases removed from V and 2 bases from J, the gap between germline ends came to 13 bases. CDR3 residues: CASSSRAAFTDTQYF. Written as DNA, the CDR3 is TGTGCCAGCAGTTCCCGGGCAGCTTTCACAGATACGCAGTATTTT.

This clonotype was observed a few times. The V call is TRBV24-1, the J call TRBJ2-3, with 11 bases aligning to TRBD2. Trimming cost V 10 bases and J 5 bases; bases outside gene matches: 13. CDR1 KGHDR and CDR2 SFDVKD come from the germline V gene. This CDR3 is 16 amino acids long. CDR3 residues: CATSRTSGLAIDTQYF. The CDR3 DNA reads TGTGCCACTTCGAGGACTAGCGGGTTAGCAATAGATACGCAGTATTTT.

This clonotype was seen at least ten times. This chain uses TRBV12-3 or TRBV12-4 with TRBJ1-1, with TRBD1 as a possible D gene (5 bases). The CDR3 extends over 15 amino acids. V was shortened by 6 bases and J by 0 bases, with 14 bases between the two germline ends. The CDR3 region is CASSPGGSLNTEAFF. The CDR3 DNA reads TGTGCCAGCAGCCCTGGGGGGTCCCTGAACACTGAAGCTTTCTTT.

This clonotype was counted many times. The chain couples TRBV24-1 to TRBJ2-1; D is tentatively TRBD1 or TRBD2 (5 bases each). Looked up from germline, CDR1 is KGHDR and CDR2 is SFDVKD. The CDR3 extends over 18 amino acids. The V end was cut by 1 base, the J end by 5 bases, with 20 bases between. The CDR3 nucleotides are TGTGCCACCAGTGATTTTAGGGACCCTCCCCAGGTCGACAATGAGCAGTTCTTC. Its translation is CATSDFRDPPQVDNEQFF.

The chain couples TRBV20-1 to TRBJ2-7, with TRBD2 matching 7 bases. CDR3 size: 13 residues. Germline CDR1 and CDR2: DFQATT and SNEGSKA (reference sequence). V lost 3 bases and J lost 7; bases outside the gene matches: 9. CDR3 bases: TGCAGTGCTAGTGGGGAGGGTGAAGAGGAGCAGTACTTC. Protein product: CSASGEGEEEQYF.

This chain joins TRBV27 and TRBJ1-2; D remains ambiguous. The CDR3 covers 13 residues. V was pared by 5 bases and J by 4 bases, with 11 bases between. Germline V CDR1 and CDR2: MNHEY, SMNVEV (reference sequence). DNA for the CDR3: TGTGCCAGCAGTCCACTCCCATCCTATGGCTACACCTTC. Translating it yields CASSPLPSYGYTF.

This clonotype has a handful of counts. This may be a read error: a much more frequent sequence differs by one nucleotide. V gene TRBV6-6 combines with J gene TRBJ2-7, with TRBD1 matching 9 bases. CDR1 and CDR2 (germline): MNHNY, SVGAGI (reference sequence). V lost 4 bases, J lost 6 bases, and 1 base stayed unmatched. CDR3 size: 12 residues. The CDR3 here is CASSWTGAEQYF. The CDR3 region has the DNA TGTGCCAGCAGTTGGACAGGGGCCGAGCAGTACTTC.

This clonotype was seen ten or more times. The V and J genes are TRBV20-1 and TRBJ2-1; D call uncertain. Deletions cut 3 bases from V and 7 bases from J, with 7 bases between. The CDR3 loop spans 11 amino acids. Germline CDR1 is DFQATT and CDR2 is SNEGSKA (reference sequence). CDR3 DNA sequence: TGCAGTGCTAGTTTACGTAATGAGCAGTTCTTC. This gives the protein CSASLRNEQFF.

In this sample, this clonotype turned up a few times. This chain links TRBV7-9 with TRBJ2-7; maybe TRBD1 (6 bases). From germline, CDR1 is SEHNR and CDR2 FQNEAQ (reference sequence). This CDR3 is 14 amino acids long. Trimming left V 3 bases short and J 2 bases short, with 11 bases between. The CDR3 coding sequence is TGTGCCAGCAGCTTCCAGGGGTTCGCCTACGAGCAGTACTTC. As protein: CASSFQGFAYEQYF.

The chain links TRBV5-6 to TRBJ2-5; D is unclear. With 1 base removed from V and 5 bases from J, the gap between germline ends came to 12 bases. The CDR3 has 14 residues. In germline, CDR1 is SGHDT, CDR2 YYEEEE. The CDR3 DNA reads TGTGCCAGCAGCTTGAGTTCCACTGGGGAGACCCAGTACTTC. This encodes CASSLSSTGETQYF.